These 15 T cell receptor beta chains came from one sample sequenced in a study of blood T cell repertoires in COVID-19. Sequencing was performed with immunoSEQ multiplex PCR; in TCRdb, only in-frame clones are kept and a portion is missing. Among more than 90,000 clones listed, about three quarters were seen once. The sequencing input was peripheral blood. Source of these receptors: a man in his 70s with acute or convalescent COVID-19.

The CDR3 coding sequence is TGTGCCAGCAGCCCAGCGGGGGGTTACGAGCAGTACTTC. Its protein is CASSPAGGYEQYF. The V and J genes are TRBV7-7 and TRBJ2-7; 9 bases align to TRBD2. CDR3 size: 13 residues. J was trimmed by 4 bases and V by 5 bases; bases with no gene match: 3. CDR1 and CDR2 from the germline V gene are SSHAT and FNYEAQ (reference sequence).

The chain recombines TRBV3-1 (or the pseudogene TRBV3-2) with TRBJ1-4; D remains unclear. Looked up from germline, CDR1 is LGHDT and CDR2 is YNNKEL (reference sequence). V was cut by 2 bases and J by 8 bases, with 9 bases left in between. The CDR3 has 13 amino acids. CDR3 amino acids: CASSQQRREKLFF. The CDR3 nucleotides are TGTGCCAGCAGCCAACAGAGGAGAGAAAAACTGTTTTTT.

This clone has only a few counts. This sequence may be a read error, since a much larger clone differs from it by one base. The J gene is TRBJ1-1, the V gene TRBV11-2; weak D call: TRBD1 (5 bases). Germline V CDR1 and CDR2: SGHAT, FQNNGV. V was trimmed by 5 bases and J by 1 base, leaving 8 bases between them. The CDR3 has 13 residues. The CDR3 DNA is TGTGCCAGCAGCACAGACAGGAACACTGAAGCTTTCTTT. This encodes CASSTDRNTEAFF.

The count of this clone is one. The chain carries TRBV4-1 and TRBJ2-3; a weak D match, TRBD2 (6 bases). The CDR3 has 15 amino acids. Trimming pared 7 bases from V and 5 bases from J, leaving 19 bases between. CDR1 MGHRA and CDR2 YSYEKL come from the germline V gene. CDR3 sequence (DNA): TGCGCCAGCACGACTGTTTCTAGCGAGGTAGATACGCAGTATTTT. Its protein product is CASTTVSSEVDTQYF.

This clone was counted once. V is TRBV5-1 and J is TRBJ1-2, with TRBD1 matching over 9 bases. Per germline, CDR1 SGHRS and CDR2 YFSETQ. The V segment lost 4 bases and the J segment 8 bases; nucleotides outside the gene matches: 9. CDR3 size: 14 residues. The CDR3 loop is CASSQPGTGPGYTF. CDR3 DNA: TGCGCCAGCAGCCAACCCGGGACAGGGCCCGGCTACACCTTC.

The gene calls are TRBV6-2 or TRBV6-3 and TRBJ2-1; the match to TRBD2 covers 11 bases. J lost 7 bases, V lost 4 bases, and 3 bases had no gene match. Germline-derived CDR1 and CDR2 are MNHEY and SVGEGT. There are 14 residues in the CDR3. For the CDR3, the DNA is TGTGCCAGCAGTTCGGGACTAGCGGTGAATGAGCAGTTCTTC. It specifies CASSSGLAVNEQFF.

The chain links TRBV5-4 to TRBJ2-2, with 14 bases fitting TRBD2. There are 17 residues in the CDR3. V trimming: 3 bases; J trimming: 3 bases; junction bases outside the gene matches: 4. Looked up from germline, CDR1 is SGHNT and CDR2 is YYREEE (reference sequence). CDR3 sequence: CASSSTSGGAYTGELFF. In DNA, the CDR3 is TGTGCCAGCAGCTCGACTAGCGGGGGGGCTTACACCGGGGAGCTGTTTTTT. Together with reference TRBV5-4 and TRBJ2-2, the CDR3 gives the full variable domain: ETGVTQSPTHLIKTRGQQVTLRCSSQSGHNTVSWYQQALGQGPQFIFQYYREEENGRGNFPPRFSGLQFPNYSSELNVNALELDDSALYLCASSSTSGGAYTGELFFGEGSRLTVL.

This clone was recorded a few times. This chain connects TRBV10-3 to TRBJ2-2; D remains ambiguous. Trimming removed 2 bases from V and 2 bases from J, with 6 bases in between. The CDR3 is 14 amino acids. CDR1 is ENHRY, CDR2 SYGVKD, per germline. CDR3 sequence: CAISEGPNTGELFF. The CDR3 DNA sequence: TGTGCCATCAGTGAGGGGCCAAACACCGGGGAGCTGTTTTTT.

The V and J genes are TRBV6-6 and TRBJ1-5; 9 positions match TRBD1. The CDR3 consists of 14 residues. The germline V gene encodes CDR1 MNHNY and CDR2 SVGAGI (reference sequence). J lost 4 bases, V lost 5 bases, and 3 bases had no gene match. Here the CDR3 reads CASSRQGVNQPQHF. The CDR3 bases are TGTGCCAGCAGTCGACAGGGGGTTAATCAGCCCCAGCATTTT.

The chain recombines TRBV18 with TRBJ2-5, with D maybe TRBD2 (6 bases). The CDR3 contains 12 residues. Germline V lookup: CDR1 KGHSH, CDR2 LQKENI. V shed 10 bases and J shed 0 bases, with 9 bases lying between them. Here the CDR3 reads CATRDYQETQYF. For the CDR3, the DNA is TGTGCCACCCGGGACTACCAAGAGACCCAGTACTTC.

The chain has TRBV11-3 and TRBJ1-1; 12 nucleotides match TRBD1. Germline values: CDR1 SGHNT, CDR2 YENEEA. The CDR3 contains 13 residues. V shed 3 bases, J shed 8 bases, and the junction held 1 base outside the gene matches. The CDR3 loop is CASSFGTGGEAFF. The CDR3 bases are TGTGCCAGCAGCTTCGGGACAGGGGGCGAAGCTTTCTTT.

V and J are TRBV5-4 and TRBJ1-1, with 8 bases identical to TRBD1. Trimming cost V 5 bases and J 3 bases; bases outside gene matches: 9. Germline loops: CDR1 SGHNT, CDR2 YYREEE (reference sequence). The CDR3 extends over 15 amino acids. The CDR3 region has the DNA TGTGCCAGCAGTCCGTGGACAGGGAGTGACACTGAAGCTTTCTTT. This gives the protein CASSPWTGSDTEAFF.

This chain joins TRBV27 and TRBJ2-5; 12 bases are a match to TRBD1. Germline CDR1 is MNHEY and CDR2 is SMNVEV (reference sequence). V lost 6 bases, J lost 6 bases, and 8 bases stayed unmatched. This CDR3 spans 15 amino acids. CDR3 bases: TGTGCCAGCAGCCTCGGGACAGGGGGCGCGAAGACCCAGTACTTC. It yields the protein CASSLGTGGAKTQYF.

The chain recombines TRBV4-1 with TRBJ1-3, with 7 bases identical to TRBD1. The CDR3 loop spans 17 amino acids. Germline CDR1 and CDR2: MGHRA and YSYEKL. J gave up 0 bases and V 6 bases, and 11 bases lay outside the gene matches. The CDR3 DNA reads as TGCGCCAGCAGTCCCTTTGAAGACAGGGCCTCTGGAAACACCATATATTTT. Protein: CASSPFEDRASGNTIYF.

This CDR3 is CATSRATVNNEKLFF. For the CDR3, the DNA is TGTGCCACCAGCAGAGCGACAGTTAATAATGAAAAACTGTTTTTT. V usage is TRBV15 and J usage is TRBJ1-4; possibly TRBD1 for D (5 bases). V was shortened by 1 base and J by 4 bases, with 10 bases between the two germline ends. The germline gives CDR1 LNHNV, CDR2 YYDKDF (reference sequence). The CDR3 runs to 15 residues.